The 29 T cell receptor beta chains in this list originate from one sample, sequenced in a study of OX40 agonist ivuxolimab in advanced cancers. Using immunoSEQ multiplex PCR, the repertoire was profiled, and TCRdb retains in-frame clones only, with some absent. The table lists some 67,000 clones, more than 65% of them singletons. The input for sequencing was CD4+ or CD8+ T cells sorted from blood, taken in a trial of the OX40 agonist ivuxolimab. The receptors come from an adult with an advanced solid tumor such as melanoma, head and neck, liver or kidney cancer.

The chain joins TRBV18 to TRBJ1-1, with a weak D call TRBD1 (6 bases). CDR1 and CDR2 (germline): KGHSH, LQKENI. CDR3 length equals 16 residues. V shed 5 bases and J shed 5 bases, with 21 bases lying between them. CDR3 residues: CASSSGITGSSTEAFF. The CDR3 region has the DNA TGTGCCAGCTCATCGGGTATTACAGGGTCTTCTACTGAAGCTTTCTTT.

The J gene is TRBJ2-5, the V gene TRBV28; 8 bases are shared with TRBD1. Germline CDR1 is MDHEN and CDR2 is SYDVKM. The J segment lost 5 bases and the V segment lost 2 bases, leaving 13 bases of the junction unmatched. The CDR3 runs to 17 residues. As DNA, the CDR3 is TGTGCCAGCAGTTTACATCTTACAGGGGGAGTCGGGGAGACCCAGTACTTC. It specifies CASSLHLTGGVGETQYF.

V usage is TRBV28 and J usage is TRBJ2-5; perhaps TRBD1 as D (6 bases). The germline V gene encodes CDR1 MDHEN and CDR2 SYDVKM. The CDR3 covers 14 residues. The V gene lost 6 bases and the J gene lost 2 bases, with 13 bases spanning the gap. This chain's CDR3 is CASSPPGQQETQYF. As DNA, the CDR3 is TGTGCCAGCAGCCCCCCCGGACAGCAAGAGACCCAGTACTTC.

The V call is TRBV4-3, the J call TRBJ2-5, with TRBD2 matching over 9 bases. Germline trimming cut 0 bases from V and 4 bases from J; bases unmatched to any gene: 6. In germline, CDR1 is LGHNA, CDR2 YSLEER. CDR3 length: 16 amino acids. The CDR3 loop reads CASSQDVDSGRETQYF. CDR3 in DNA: TGCGCCAGCAGCCAAGATGTCGATAGCGGGAGAGAGACCCAGTACTTC.

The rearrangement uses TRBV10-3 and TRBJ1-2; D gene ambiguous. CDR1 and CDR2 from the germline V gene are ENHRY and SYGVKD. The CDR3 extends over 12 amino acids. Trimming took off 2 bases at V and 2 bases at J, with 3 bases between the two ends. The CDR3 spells CAISEGNYGYTF. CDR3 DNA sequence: TGTGCCATCAGTGAGGGGAACTATGGCTACACCTTC.

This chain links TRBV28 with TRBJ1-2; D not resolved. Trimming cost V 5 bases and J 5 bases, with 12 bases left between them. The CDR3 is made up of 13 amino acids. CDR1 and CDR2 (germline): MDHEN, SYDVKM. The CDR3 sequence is CASSGSVRYGYTF. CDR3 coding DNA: TGTGCCAGCAGTGGGTCGGTCCGATATGGCTACACCTTC.

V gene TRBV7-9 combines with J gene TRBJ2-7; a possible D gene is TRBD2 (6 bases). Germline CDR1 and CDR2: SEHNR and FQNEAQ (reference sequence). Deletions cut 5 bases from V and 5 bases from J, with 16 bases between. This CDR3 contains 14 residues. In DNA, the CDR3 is TGTGCCAGCAGCCATGACAGCGGGCGTAACGAGCAGTACTTC. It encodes CASSHDSGRNEQYF.

CDR3 DNA sequence: TGTGCCAGTAGTATAGGCCCAGGCCCTGGAAACACCATATATTTT. Residues: CASSIGPGPGNTIYF. The chain uses TRBV19 and TRBJ1-3; D uncertain. Trimming removed 1 base at V and 2 bases at J, with 9 bases between. This CDR3 is built from 15 residues. CDR1 and CDR2 (germline): LNHDA, SQIVND (reference sequence).

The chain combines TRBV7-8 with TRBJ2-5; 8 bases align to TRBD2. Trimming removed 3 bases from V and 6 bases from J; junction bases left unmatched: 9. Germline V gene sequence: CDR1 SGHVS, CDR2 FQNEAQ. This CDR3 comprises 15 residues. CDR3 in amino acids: CASSFVAGPPQTQYF. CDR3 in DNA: TGTGCCAGCAGCTTCGTAGCGGGGCCCCCCCAGACCCAGTACTTC.

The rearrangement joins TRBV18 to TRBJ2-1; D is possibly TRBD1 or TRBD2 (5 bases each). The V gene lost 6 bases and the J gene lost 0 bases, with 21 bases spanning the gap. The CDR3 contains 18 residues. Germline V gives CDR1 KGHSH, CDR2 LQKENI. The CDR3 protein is CASSPFEPGLSSYNEQFF. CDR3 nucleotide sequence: TGTGCCAGCTCCCCTTTTGAGCCGGGGCTGAGCTCCTACAATGAGCAGTTCTTC.

The CDR3 DNA reads TGTGCCAGCAGTTTATCGGCCCACAATGAGCAGTTCTTC. Translated: CASSLSAHNEQFF. The chain carries TRBV27 and TRBJ2-1, with D unclear. This CDR3 region has 13 residues. Trimming removed 0 bases at V and 5 bases at J, with 5 bases between. CDR1 and CDR2 (germline): MNHEY, SMNVEV (reference sequence).

The DNA for the CDR3 is TGTGCCAGCAGCTTAGTCGGACAGGCGAGCTCCTACGAGCAGTACTTC. It specifies CASSLVGQASSYEQYF. The chain combines TRBV7-2 with TRBJ2-7; the match to TRBD1 covers 7 bases. Per the germline V gene, CDR1 is SGHTA and CDR2 is FQGNSA. This CDR3 spans 16 amino acids. With 1 base clipped from V and 0 bases from J, the junction kept 6 bases outside the gene matches.

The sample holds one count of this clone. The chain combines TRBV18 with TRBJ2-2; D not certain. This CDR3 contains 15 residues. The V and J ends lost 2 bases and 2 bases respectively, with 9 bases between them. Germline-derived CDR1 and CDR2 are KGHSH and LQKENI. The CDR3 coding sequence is TGTGCCAGCTCACCATGGAAAGGCAACACCGGGGAGCTGTTTTTT. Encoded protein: CASSPWKGNTGELFF.

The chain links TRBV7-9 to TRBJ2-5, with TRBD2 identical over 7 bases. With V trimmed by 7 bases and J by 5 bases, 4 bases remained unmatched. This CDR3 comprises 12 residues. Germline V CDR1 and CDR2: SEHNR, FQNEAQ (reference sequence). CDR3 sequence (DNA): TGTGCCAGCACCCTGGGAGGGGAGACCCAGTACTTC. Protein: CASTLGGETQYF.

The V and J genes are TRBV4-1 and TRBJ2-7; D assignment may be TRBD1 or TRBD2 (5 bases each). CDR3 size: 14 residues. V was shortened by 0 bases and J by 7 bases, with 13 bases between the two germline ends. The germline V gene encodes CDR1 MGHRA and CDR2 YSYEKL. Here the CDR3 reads CASSQDSREFEQYF. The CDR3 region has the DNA TGCGCCAGCAGCCAAGATTCCAGGGAGTTTGAGCAGTACTTC.

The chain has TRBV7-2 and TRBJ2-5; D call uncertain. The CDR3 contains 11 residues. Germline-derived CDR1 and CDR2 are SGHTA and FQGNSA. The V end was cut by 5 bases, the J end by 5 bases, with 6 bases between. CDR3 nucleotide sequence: TGTGCCAGCAGCCCTAAGGAGACCCAGTACTTC. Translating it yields CASSPKETQYF. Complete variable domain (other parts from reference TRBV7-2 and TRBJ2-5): GAGVSQSPSNKVTEKGKDVELRCDPISGHTALYWYRQSLGQGLEFLIYFQGNSAPDKSGLPSDRFSAERTGGSVSTLTIQRTQQEDSAVYLCASSPKETQYFGPGTRLLVL.

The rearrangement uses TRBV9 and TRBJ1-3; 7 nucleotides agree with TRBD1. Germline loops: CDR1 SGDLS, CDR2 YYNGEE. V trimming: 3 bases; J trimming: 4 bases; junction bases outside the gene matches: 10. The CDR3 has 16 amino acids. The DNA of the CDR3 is TGTGCCAGCAGCGAAAACCCCCAGGGGGTCGGAAACACCATATATTTT. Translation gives CASSENPQGVGNTIYF.

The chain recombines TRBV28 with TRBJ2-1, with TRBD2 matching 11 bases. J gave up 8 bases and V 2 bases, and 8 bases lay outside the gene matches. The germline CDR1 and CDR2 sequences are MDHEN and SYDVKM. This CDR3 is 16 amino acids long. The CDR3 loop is CASSLTSSGRKYEQFF. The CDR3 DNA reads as TGTGCCAGCAGTTTAACCTCTAGCGGGAGGAAGTATGAGCAGTTCTTC.

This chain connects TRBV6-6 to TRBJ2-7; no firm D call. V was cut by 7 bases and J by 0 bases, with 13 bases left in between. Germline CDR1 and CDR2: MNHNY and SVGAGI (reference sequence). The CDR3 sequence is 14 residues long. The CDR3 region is CASNVGTSSYEQYF. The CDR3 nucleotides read TGTGCCAGCAACGTAGGTACAAGCTCCTACGAGCAGTACTTC.

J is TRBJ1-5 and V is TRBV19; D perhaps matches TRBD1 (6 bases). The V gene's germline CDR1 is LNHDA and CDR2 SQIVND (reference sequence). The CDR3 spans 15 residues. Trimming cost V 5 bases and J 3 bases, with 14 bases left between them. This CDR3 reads CASSLGQRHNQPQHF. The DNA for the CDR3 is TGTGCCAGTAGTCTAGGACAGAGACACAATCAGCCCCAGCATTTT.

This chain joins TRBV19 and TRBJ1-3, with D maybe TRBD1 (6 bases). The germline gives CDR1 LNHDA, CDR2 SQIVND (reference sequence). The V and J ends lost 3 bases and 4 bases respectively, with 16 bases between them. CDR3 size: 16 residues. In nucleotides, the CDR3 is TGTGCCAGTAGTATCTCCGGGACATCGGTCGGAAACACCATATATTTT. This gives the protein CASSISGTSVGNTIYF.

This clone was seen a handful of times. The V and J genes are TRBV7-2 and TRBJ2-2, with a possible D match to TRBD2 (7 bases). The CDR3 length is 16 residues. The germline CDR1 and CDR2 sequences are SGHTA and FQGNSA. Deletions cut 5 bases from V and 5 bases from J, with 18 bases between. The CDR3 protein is CASSPGGGVITGELFF. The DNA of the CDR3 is TGTGCCAGCAGCCCGGGGGGCGGGGTCATAACCGGGGAGCTGTTTTTT.

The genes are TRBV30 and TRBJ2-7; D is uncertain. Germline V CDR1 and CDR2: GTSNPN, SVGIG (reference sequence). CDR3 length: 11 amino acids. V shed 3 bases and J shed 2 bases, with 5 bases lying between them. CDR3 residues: CAWSDAYEQYF. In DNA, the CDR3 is TGTGCCTGGAGCGATGCCTACGAGCAGTACTTC.

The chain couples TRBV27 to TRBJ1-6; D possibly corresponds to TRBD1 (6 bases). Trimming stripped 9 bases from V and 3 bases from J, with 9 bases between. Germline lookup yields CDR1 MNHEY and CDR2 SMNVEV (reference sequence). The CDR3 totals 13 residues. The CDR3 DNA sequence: TGTGCCAGTGGGGGCAGCTATAATTCACCCCTCCACTTT. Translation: CASGGSYNSPLHF.

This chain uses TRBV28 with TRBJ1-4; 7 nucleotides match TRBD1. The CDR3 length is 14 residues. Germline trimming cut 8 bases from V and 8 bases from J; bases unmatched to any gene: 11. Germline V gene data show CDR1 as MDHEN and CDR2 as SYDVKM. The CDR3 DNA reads TGTGCCAGCGGACAGGAACCCGGGAGGGAAAAACTGTTTTTT. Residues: CASGQEPGREKLFF.

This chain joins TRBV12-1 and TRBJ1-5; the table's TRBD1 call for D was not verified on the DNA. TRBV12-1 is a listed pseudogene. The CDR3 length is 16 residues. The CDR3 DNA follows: TGTGCCAGCAGCTTTGCGACAGGGGTAAGCAATCAGCCCCAGCATTTT. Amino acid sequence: CASSFATGVSNQPQHF.

This CDR3 is CASSYSGTGANEQFF. For the CDR3, the DNA is TGTGCCAGCAGCTATAGTGGGACAGGGGCCAATGAGCAGTTCTTC. The V and J genes are TRBV7-2 and TRBJ2-1, with 10 nucleotides matching TRBD1. V was clipped by 4 bases and J by 6 bases; unmatched bases: 6. The CDR3 runs 15 residues. Germline V gene sequence: CDR1 SGHTA, CDR2 FQGNSA.

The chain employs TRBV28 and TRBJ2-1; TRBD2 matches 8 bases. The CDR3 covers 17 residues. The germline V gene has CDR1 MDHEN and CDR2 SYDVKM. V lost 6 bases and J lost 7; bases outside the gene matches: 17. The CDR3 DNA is TGTGCCAGCAGGCACGAAAGTTTACTAGCGGCCTCTAATGAGCAGTTCTTC. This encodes CASRHESLLAASNEQFF.

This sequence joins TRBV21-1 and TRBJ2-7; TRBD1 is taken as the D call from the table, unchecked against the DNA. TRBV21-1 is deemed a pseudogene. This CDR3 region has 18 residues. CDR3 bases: TGTGCCAGCAGCACCCAGCCCAGTCCGGGACAGGGGGCTTACGAGCAGTACGTC. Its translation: CASSTQPSPGQGAYEQYV.